What follows are 30 T cell receptor beta chains derived from one specimen sequenced in a study of blood T cell repertoires in COVID-19. The assay was immunoSEQ multiplex PCR, and TCRdb's table has in-frame clones only and misses some. The table shows approximately 250,000 clones, with around four fifths occurring only once. Sequencing input: peripheral blood. These receptors were collected from a man between 60 and 75 years old who had recovered from COVID-19.

The chain uses TRBV4-1 and TRBJ2-3; D is perhaps TRBD1 (7 bases). The germline V gene has CDR1 MGHRA and CDR2 YSYEKL. This CDR3 is built from 17 residues. The V end lost 0 bases, the J end lost 5 bases, and 18 bases lay between the germline ends. The CDR3 region is CASSQDKSAGGRDTQYF. In DNA form, the CDR3 reads TGCGCCAGCAGCCAAGATAAGAGCGCAGGGGGGAGAGATACGCAGTATTTT.

The chain links TRBV10-1 to TRBJ2-4; the D gene is possibly TRBD2 (6 bases). CDR1 is WNHNN and CDR2 is SYGVQD in the germline V gene (reference sequence). The V and J ends lost 2 bases and 1 base respectively, with 9 bases between them. This CDR3 comprises 15 residues. The CDR3 nucleotides are TGCGCCAGCAGTGAGGGCGGGACTGCCAAAAACATTCAGTACTTC. This gives the protein CASSEGGTAKNIQYF.

This clone has a count of ten or more. The V gene is TRBV11-2, the J gene TRBJ2-3; D gene unclear. The CDR3 has 16 residues. With 0 bases removed from V and 9 bases from J, the gap between germline ends came to 19 bases. Germline CDR1 reads SGHAT; CDR2 reads FQNNGV. CDR3 in amino acids: CASSLDGAAAPRTQYF. The CDR3 nucleotides read TGTGCCAGCAGCTTAGATGGTGCGGCGGCCCCCCGAACGCAGTATTTT.

The V and J genes are TRBV5-4 and TRBJ1-3, with D possibly being TRBD1 (6 bases). Trimming took off 4 bases at V and 3 bases at J, with 14 bases between the two ends. This CDR3 is built from 15 residues. Germline assignment: CDR1 SGHNT and CDR2 YYREEE (reference sequence). CDR3 amino acids: CASSLAGVSGNTIYF. For the CDR3, the DNA is TGTGCCAGCAGCCTCGCAGGGGTCAGTGGAAACACCATATATTTT.

The chain couples TRBV6-5 to TRBJ2-7; 7 nucleotides agree with TRBD2. V was clipped by 6 bases and J by 1 base; unmatched bases: 9. The CDR3 runs 15 residues. Germline V gives CDR1 MNHEY, CDR2 SVGAGI. In DNA, the CDR3 is TGTGCCAGCAGCCTTCTCTCTAGCGGATCCTACGAGCAGTACTTC. It codes for CASSLLSSGSYEQYF.

On this clone itself: Different DNA sequences within this sample yield the same CDR3. The chain is built from TRBV12-3 or TRBV12-4 and TRBJ1-3; a possible D gene is TRBD1 (6 bases). The CDR3 runs to 13 residues. With 3 bases removed from V and 4 bases from J, the gap between germline ends came to 7 bases. Here the CDR3 reads CASSLGQGNTIYF. DNA of the CDR3: TGTGCCAGCAGTTTGGGACAAGGAAACACCATATATTTT.

This clone has more than one count but fewer than ten. The gene calls are TRBV2 and TRBJ2-7; 7 bases match TRBD1. Germline V lookup: CDR1 SNHLY, CDR2 FYNNEI. The length of the CDR3 is 15 residues. With V trimmed by 6 bases and J by 0 bases, 8 bases remained unmatched. The CDR3 sequence: CASRDRRLSSYEQYF. The DNA of the CDR3 is TGTGCCAGCAGGGACAGGAGGCTGAGCTCCTACGAGCAGTACTTC.

The V and J genes are TRBV28 and TRBJ1-1; D not resolved. The germline V gene encodes CDR1 MDHEN and CDR2 SYDVKM. Trimming shortened V by 7 bases and J by 3 bases, and 24 bases separated the two germline ends. The CDR3 is 17 residues long. CDR3 coding DNA: TGTGCCAGCACTCAACCCCGGGGTAGTGGCGGGGACACTGAAGCTTTCTTT. This translates into CASTQPRGSGGDTEAFF.

This sequence joins TRBV6-6 and TRBJ2-3; 8 bases agree with TRBD2. Germline CDR1 and CDR2: MNHNY and SVGAGI (reference sequence). CDR3 length: 15 amino acids. Trimming removed 1 base from V and 4 bases from J; junction bases left unmatched: 4. CDR3 sequence reads: CASSYFGGGADTQYF. Written as DNA, the CDR3 is TGTGCCAGCAGTTACTTCGGGGGGGGCGCAGATACGCAGTATTTT.

J is TRBJ2-6 and V is TRBV7-9; 10 bases fit TRBD1. Germline CDR1 and CDR2: SEHNR and FQNEAQ (reference sequence). V lost 5 bases, J lost 1 base, and 11 bases stayed unmatched. The CDR3 is 19 amino acids. The CDR3 coding sequence is TGTGCCAGCAGCGGGGACAGGGGAAACTCGGTGTCTGGGGCCAACGTCCTGACTTTC. Protein product: CASSGDRGNSVSGANVLTF.

The V gene is TRBV7-8, the J gene TRBJ2-4, with 7 bases lining up with TRBD1. The CDR3 covers 17 residues. Germline loops: CDR1 SGHVS, CDR2 FQNEAQ. Germline trimming cut 5 bases from V and 0 bases from J; bases unmatched to any gene: 10. The DNA for the CDR3 is TGTGCCAGCAGCACGAACCAACAGGGGCTAGCCAAAAACATTCAGTACTTC. Protein sequence: CASSTNQQGLAKNIQYF. The full variable domain, rest sourced from reference TRBV7-8 and TRBJ2-4, is GAGVSQSPRYKVAKRGQDVALRCDPISGHVSLFWYQQALGQGPEFLTYFQNEAQLDKSGLPSDRFFAERPEGSVSTLKIQRTQQEDSAVYLCASSTNQQGLAKNIQYFGAGTRLSVL.

A single count supports this clone. The rearrangement joins TRBV15 to TRBJ2-1; D is possibly TRBD2 (5 bases). The V end was cut by 5 bases, the J end by 4 bases, with 15 bases between. Germline V lookup: CDR1 LNHNV, CDR2 YYDKDF (reference sequence). CDR3 length: 15 residues. CDR3 sequence (DNA): TGTGCCACCAGCGGATCGCTAGCAGTATACAATGAGCAGTTCTTC. This gives the protein CATSGSLAVYNEQFF.

The chain carries TRBV7-9 and TRBJ2-1; D gene unclear. Germline V gives CDR1 SEHNR, CDR2 FQNEAQ (reference sequence). Trimming removed 11 bases at V and 4 bases at J, with 27 bases between. This CDR3 contains 17 residues. The CDR3 region has the DNA TGTGCCCAGCAGCAAAAGCCTGGGCCCCCTTTTTACAATGAGCAGTTCTTC. This codes for CAQQQKPGPPFYNEQFF.

This chain connects TRBV5-1 to TRBJ1-1, with a weak D call TRBD1 (5 bases). Germline V gene sequence: CDR1 SGHRS, CDR2 YFSETQ. The CDR3 loop spans 14 amino acids. Trimming took 2 bases from V and 0 from J, leaving 8 bases between them. CDR3 sequence (DNA): TGCGCCAGCAGCTTTTCAGGGATGAACACTGAAGCTTTCTTT. Its translation is CASSFSGMNTEAFF.

Note on this clone: At one end the junction does not follow the germline gene, possibly because of a read error. The same CDR3 is also encoded by other DNA sequences in this sample. J is TRBJ2-7 and V is TRBV11-2; possible D gene TRBD2, 6 bases. The CDR3 runs 16 residues. CDR1 is SGHAT, CDR2 FQNNGV, per germline. The CDR3 sequence: CASSFILGGAAYEQYF. The CDR3 nucleotides are TGTGCCAGCAGCTTCATCCTCGGGGGAGCGGCCTACGAGCAGTATTTC. Complete variable domain (other parts from reference TRBV11-2 and TRBJ2-7): EAGVAQSPRYKIIEKRQSVAFWCNPISGHATLYWYQQILGQGPKLLIQFQNNGVVDDSQLPKDRFSAERLKGVDSTLKIQPAKLEDSAVYLCASSFILGGAAYEQYFGPGTRLTVT.

This chain uses TRBV28 with TRBJ1-6; D perhaps matches TRBD1 (6 bases). The germline gives CDR1 MDHEN, CDR2 SYDVKM. V was pared by 6 bases and J by 3 bases, with 21 bases between. This CDR3 region has 18 residues. The CDR3 here is CASRSDREIGGYNSPLHF. CDR3 coding DNA: TGTGCCAGCAGATCGGATCGGGAAATAGGGGGCTATAATTCACCCCTCCACTTT. The variable domain in full, completed from reference TRBV28 and TRBJ1-6, reads DVKVTQSSRYLVKRTGEKVFLECVQDMDHENMFWYRQDPGLGLRLIYFSYDVKMKEKGDIPEGYSVSREKKERFSLILESASTNQTSMYLCASRSDREIGGYNSPLHFGNGTRLTVT.

The chain combines TRBV15 with TRBJ2-3, with D possibly matching TRBD2 (6 bases). This CDR3 is 15 amino acids long. Germline CDR1 and CDR2: LNHNV and YYDKDF (reference sequence). Trimming removed 5 bases from V and 3 bases from J, with 15 bases in between. In DNA form, the CDR3 reads TGTGCCACCAGCGAACTAGCTTATAGGACAGATACGCAGTATTTT. Translated: CATSELAYRTDTQYF.

This chain links TRBV29-1 with TRBJ2-4, with D possibly matching TRBD1 (5 bases). The CDR3 spans 13 residues. Deletions cut 1 base from V and 9 bases from J, with 13 bases between. The germline V gene has CDR1 SQVTM and CDR2 ANQGSEA. The CDR3 bases are TGCAGCGTTGAAGGGCAGGGTCGAGGCATTCAGTACTTC. It yields the protein CSVEGQGRGIQYF. The complete variable domain, with remaining parts taken from reference TRBV29-1 and TRBJ2-4, reads SAVISQKPSRDICQRGTSLTIQCQVDSQVTMMFWYRQQPGQSLTLIATANQGSEATYESGFVIDKFPISRPNLTFSTLTVSNMSPEDSSIYLCSVEGQGRGIQYFGAGTRLSVL.

This rearrangement joins TRBV28 to TRBJ2-6, with TRBD1 identical over 9 bases. V shed 4 bases and J 0 bases; nucleotides not matched to a gene: 7. Germline V gives CDR1 MDHEN, CDR2 SYDVKM. The CDR3 length is 18 residues. CDR3 loop: CASSSPTGGVSGANVLTF. CDR3 DNA sequence: TGTGCCAGCAGTTCTCCGACAGGGGGAGTCTCTGGGGCCAACGTCCTGACTTTC.

The chain has TRBV5-6 and TRBJ2-1; TRBD2 matches at 9 bases. CDR3 length: 16 amino acids. V lost 4 bases, J lost 3 bases, and 8 bases stayed unmatched. The germline gives CDR1 SGHDT, CDR2 YYEEEE. In DNA form, the CDR3 reads TGTGCCAGCAGCCCCCGGATAGCGGGGGACTACAATGAGCAGTTCTTC. This gives the protein CASSPRIAGDYNEQFF.

V usage is TRBV29-1 and J usage is TRBJ1-1, with 9 positions matching TRBD1. The J segment lost 2 bases and the V segment lost 5 bases, leaving 9 bases of the junction unmatched. Germline CDR1 SQVTM, CDR2 ANQGSEA. The CDR3 has 15 amino acids. DNA of the CDR3: TGCAGCGTTACACCCGGGACAGGGATAAACACTGAAGCTTTCTTT. Its protein product is CSVTPGTGINTEAFF.

V and J are TRBV5-6 and TRBJ2-1; D call uncertain. CDR1 and CDR2 from the germline V gene are SGHDT and YYEEEE. CDR3 length: 19 amino acids. The V end was cut by 4 bases, the J end by 7 bases, with 30 bases between. The CDR3 DNA follows: TGTGCCAGCAGCCCTCGGGTATTCTTCGTAAACGACCCTTGGAATGAGCAGTTCTTC. Amino acids: CASSPRVFFVNDPWNEQFF.

V usage is TRBV28 and J usage is TRBJ2-5; the D gene is possibly TRBD1 (5 bases). CDR1 and CDR2 from the germline V gene are MDHEN and SYDVKM. The CDR3 has 16 amino acids. The ends were cut back, 2 bases at V and 4 bases at J, with 17 bases in the middle. CDR3 amino acids: CASSLGWAPRGETQYF. The CDR3 nucleotides read TGTGCCAGCAGTTTAGGTTGGGCTCCAAGGGGAGAGACCCAGTACTTC. Full variable domain (missing parts from reference TRBV28 and TRBJ2-5): DVKVTQSSRYLVKRTGEKVFLECVQDMDHENMFWYRQDPGLGLRLIYFSYDVKMKEKGDIPEGYSVSREKKERFSLILESASTNQTSMYLCASSLGWAPRGETQYFGPGTRLLVL.

The DNA of the CDR3 is TGTGCCAGCAGTTATCGTGTGACAGGGAACTATGGCTACACCTTC. Translation gives CASSYRVTGNYGYTF. The chain combines TRBV2 with TRBJ1-2; 7 nucleotides match TRBD1. This CDR3 has 15 amino acids. Germline V CDR1 and CDR2: SNHLY, FYNNEI. The trim removed 5 bases at V and 2 bases at J, leaving 8 bases unmatched.

This rearrangement joins TRBV27 to TRBJ2-6; 7 positions match TRBD2. J gave up 3 bases and V 2 bases, and 10 bases lay outside the gene matches. This CDR3 comprises 18 residues. Germline assignment: CDR1 MNHEY and CDR2 SMNVEV (reference sequence). This CDR3 reads CASSLRWEGSGGANVLTF. CDR3 in DNA: TGTGCCAGCAGTTTAAGATGGGAGGGCAGCGGTGGGGCCAACGTCCTGACTTTC.

The chain combines TRBV18 with TRBJ2-7; TRBD1 matches at 10 bases. The CDR3 covers 14 residues. Trimming removed 4 bases from V and 6 bases from J; junction bases left unmatched: 6. CDR1 and CDR2 (germline): KGHSH, LQKENI. The CDR3 DNA reads TGTGCCAGCTCACGACAGGGGGCGTTTGCCGAGCAGTACTTC. It specifies CASSRQGAFAEQYF.

This clone was observed a few times. The chain joins TRBV3-1 (or the pseudogene TRBV3-2) to TRBJ2-2, with TRBD2 matching over 9 bases. Germline V gene lookup returns CDR1 LGHDT and CDR2 YNNKEL (reference sequence). The trim removed 3 bases at V and 6 bases at J, leaving 8 bases unmatched. CDR3 length: 16 amino acids. This chain's CDR3 is CASSHPAGGQAGELFF. The DNA of the CDR3 is TGTGCCAGCAGCCATCCAGCGGGGGGCCAGGCCGGGGAGCTGTTTTTT.

The rearrangement links TRBV6-5 to TRBJ2-7; D is unclear. V shed 8 bases and J shed 6 bases, with 14 bases lying between them. The CDR3 runs 12 residues. The germline V gene has CDR1 MNHEY and CDR2 SVGAGI. The CDR3 DNA is TGTGCCAGCGTTTCTGGGCAGACCGAGCAGTACTTC. Protein sequence: CASVSGQTEQYF.

CDR3 amino acids: CASSPGAGRPLNTEAFF. The CDR3 DNA reads TGTGCCAGCTCACCAGGGGCAGGGAGGCCCTTGAACACTGAAGCTTTCTTT. The V call is TRBV18, the J call TRBJ1-1; a possible D gene is TRBD1 (5 bases). V lost 2 bases, J lost 0 bases, and 16 bases lay in between. Germline lookup yields CDR1 KGHSH and CDR2 LQKENI. The CDR3 contains 17 residues.

This rearrangement joins TRBV6-5 to TRBJ1-2, with D perhaps TRBD1 (6 bases). CDR1 and CDR2 from the germline V gene are MNHEY and SVGAGI. The CDR3 runs 11 residues. Trimming stripped 2 bases from V and 10 bases from J, with 8 bases between. CDR3 nucleotides: TGTGCCAGCAGTTACACAGGGATCTACACCTTC. Translation: CASSYTGIYTF.